One sample yielded the 7 T cell receptor beta chains listed below, sequenced in a study of CD8+CD57+ T cells in acquired aplastic anemia. Genomic DNA provided the template from which TCR beta VDJ and CDR3 profiles were obtained. Each CDR3 protein is one row after TCRdb ran MiXCR on the reads. The table has more than 150,000 distinct CDR3 sequences, 46% seen once; the top ten hold under 3.5%. Specimen: sorted CD4+, CD8+, or CD8+CD57+ T cells (not recorded which) from PBMCs. These receptors were taken from a human donor in good health.

The J gene is TRBJ2-3, the V gene TRBV20-1; maybe TRBD1 (6 bases). The CDR3 length is 14 residues. With 5 bases removed from V and 6 bases from J, the gap between germline ends came to 18 bases. Germline V gives CDR1 DFQATT, CDR2 SNEGSKA (reference sequence). The CDR3 region has the DNA TGCAGTGCTCCCCTTGACTCCACAGGGGATACGCAGTATTTT. Amino acid sequence: CSAPLDSTGDTQYF.

About this clonotype: Lacking the conserved final phenylalanine or tryptophan, this CDR3 likely reflects a read error. The chain links TRBV10-3 to TRBJ2-7, with 10 bases matching TRBD1. The V gene's germline CDR1 is ENHRY and CDR2 SYGVKD. The length of the CDR3 is 16 residues. With V trimmed by 10 bases and J by 5 bases, 17 bases remained unmatched. CDR3: CASWGGIGTGDHEQYL. The CDR3 coding sequence is TGTGCCAGCTGGGGCGGGATCGGGACAGGGGACCACGAGCAGTACCTC.

This clonotype was recorded once. The V gene is TRBV7-2, the J gene TRBJ2-5, with D uncertain. V shed 6 bases and J shed 4 bases, with 18 bases lying between them. The V gene's germline CDR1 is SGHTA and CDR2 FQGNSA. This CDR3 contains 15 residues. The CDR3: CASRHDTAATETQYF. CDR3 nucleotides: TGTGCCAGCAGACATGACACCGCGGCCACAGAGACCCAGTACTTC.

The V and J genes are TRBV12-3 or TRBV12-4 and TRBJ2-1; D unclear. The CDR3 is 12 residues long. V lost 5 bases and J lost 8, with 10 bases in between. The CDR3, as DNA: TGTGCCAGCAGTGGGTTAGTTGATGAGCAGTTCTTC. Translating it yields CASSGLVDEQFF.

Note on this clonotype: At one end, the junction sequence differs from germline, possibly due to a read error. J is TRBJ2-3 and V is TRBV10-3, with 9 bases matching TRBD2. Germline assignment: CDR1 ENHRY and CDR2 SYGVKD. The length of the CDR3 is 16 residues. The CDR3 here is CAIRALAGPSTDTQYF. Here the CDR3 DNA reads TGTGCCATCCGTGCTCTAGCGGGACCTAGCACAGACACGCAGTATTTT.

This clonotype was observed once. The rearrangement uses TRBV29-1 and TRBJ2-3, with TRBD2 matching 9 bases. CDR1 SQVTM and CDR2 ANQGSEA come from the germline V gene. The V segment lost 6 bases and the J segment 3 bases; nucleotides outside the gene matches: 7. The CDR3 spans 14 residues. The DNA for the CDR3 is TGCAGCGTGGGACTAGCTAGTAGGACAGATACGCAGTATTTT. Amino acid sequence: CSVGLASRTDTQYF.

The chain couples TRBV19 to TRBJ1-1; TRBD1 matches 8 bases. CDR1 is LNHDA, CDR2 SQIVND, per germline (reference sequence). The CDR3 runs 14 residues. The ends lost 4 bases at V and 4 bases at J; junction bases unmatched: 5. CDR3 coding DNA: TGTGCCAGTAGTAGACAGGGGAGAGTCACTGAAGCTTTCTTT. Its protein is CASSRQGRVTEAFF.